Following are 3 T cell receptor beta chains from one sample sequenced in a study of graft-versus-host responses after intestinal transplantation. No antigens are known for them. Assay: immunoSEQ multiplex PCR; the TCRdb copy retains only in-frame clones and omits some. The sample records over 100,000 clones, over 85% being singletons. Sequencing used unstimulated CD4+ T cells sorted from spleen or lymph node cells, obtained before transplant. These TCRs come from a human donor who was the organ donor for an intestinal transplant.

The chain combines TRBV28 with TRBJ2-1; 7 bases fit TRBD1. This CDR3 contains 16 residues. Looked up from germline, CDR1 is MDHEN and CDR2 is SYDVKM. V lost 4 bases and J lost 4; bases outside the gene matches: 10. CDR3 amino acids: CASSSSWGQLYNEQFF. The CDR3 coding sequence is TGTGCCAGCAGTTCCTCGTGGGGACAGCTATACAATGAGCAGTTCTTC.

The chain joins TRBV27 to TRBJ2-1; 13 nucleotides agree with TRBD2. V lost 5 bases and J lost 7; bases outside the gene matches: 5. Per germline, CDR1 MNHEY and CDR2 SMNVEV (reference sequence). The CDR3 is made up of 15 amino acids. CDR3: CASSPGLAGSNEQFF. The DNA of the CDR3 is TGTGCCAGCAGTCCGGGACTAGCGGGAAGTAATGAGCAGTTCTTC.

For this clone: A read error may account for a junction end that differs from germline. Other DNA sequences in this sample translate to the same CDR3. V and J are TRBV6-1 and TRBJ2-3; 12 nucleotides line up with TRBD2. Germline V gene sequence: CDR1 MNHNS, CDR2 SASEGT. This CDR3 region has 12 residues. CDR3 nucleotides: TGTGCCAGTGCGATCGGGACTAGCGGGCAGGAATTT. Its translation: CASAIGTSGQEF.